A selection of T cell receptor beta chains follows, all from one sample in a study of metastatic and nonmetastatic thyroid tumors. TCRdb reanalyzed the PCR reads with MiXCR. This repertoire shows around 20,000 clones, about 14% found once; its top ten account for about 15%. The sequenced sample consisted of tumor tissue. These TCRs come from a female donor with papillary thyroid cancer or a benign thyroid nodule (not recorded which). Some clones in this sample may be carry-over from other donors' samples. Each CDR3 is given with its conserved first and last residue. Each record gives: V gene, clone size, J gene, CDR3 protein. The size of a clone is reported for some rows only, either as once, few or many, or as a class for expanded clones.

TRBV20-1	many	TRBJ2-5	CSAGPRTGQETQYF
TRBV6-1	many	TRBJ1-4	CASSENRGVEKLFF
TRBV9	many	TRBJ1-3	CASSVVVCGNTIYF
TRBV6-1	many	TRBJ1-2	CASSATGDYGYTF
TRBV6-1	medium-sized	TRBJ1-6	CASSGGYSSYNSPLHF
TRBV27	medium-sized	TRBJ2-7	CASSMTGTGIPYEQYF
TRBV5-6	many	TRBJ1-2	CASSPQPWMANYGYTF
TRBV9	NA	TRBJ2-1	CASSVAPGPKYNEQFF
TRBV5-6	many	TRBJ1-2	CASSSSDSNYGYTF
TRBV4-1	many	TRBJ1-1	CASSHRVDITEAFF
TRBV7-2	many	TRBJ2-7	CASSYRDRALEQYF
TRBV20-1	NA	TRBJ1-5	CSAGETGDSNQPQHF
TRBV29-1	many	TRBJ2-5	CSVEVNSGGTQYF
TRBV12-3/TRBV12-4	medium-sized	TRBJ2-1	CASSLSTLNEQFF
TRBV19	many	TRBJ1-1	CASTPQWTNTEAFF
TRBV7-2	many	TRBJ2-1	CASSPWTSGSPYNEQFF
TRBV20-1	NA	TRBJ2-7	CSARGTSGGSYEQYF
TRBV6-1	many	TRBJ2-3	CASSGTVQNTDTQYF
TRBV7-9	many	TRBJ1-3	CASSPAHRLGEGYF
TRBV5-1	NA	TRBJ2-2	CASSLDRGTGELFF
TRBV7-9	many	TRBJ2-6	CASSLDVRGFSGANVLTF
TRBV5-1	many	TRBJ2-2	CASSLALAGNTGELFF
TRBV20-1	many	TRBJ1-5	CSALQGPNQPQHF
TRBV6-5	many	TRBJ2-7	CASSYQAGYEQYF
TRBV2	many	TRBJ2-7	CASISGLSYEQYF
TRBV25-1	medium-sized	TRBJ2-7	CASSPGTRRWASSYEQYF
TRBV27	many	TRBJ1-1	CASSLYGGGLSEAFF
TRBV7-7	many	TRBJ2-5	CASSLGQGKETQYF
TRBV12-3/TRBV12-4	few	TRBJ2-1	CASSLTGGPDREQFF
TRBV10-2	many	TRBJ2-3	CATLMAGGTDTQYF
TRBV20-1	few	TRBJ1-6	CSASIVGHPNSPLHF
TRBV7-2	many	TRBJ2-5	CASSSRGGAGETQYF
TRBV18	many	TRBJ1-1	CASSPGSRTEAFF
TRBV10-3	many	TRBJ2-3	CAISGESATDTQYF
TRBV5-1	many	TRBJ2-7	CASSPGPGTGGEQYF
TRBV6-2/TRBV6-3	many	TRBJ1-1	CASSDRGVTEAFF
TRBV20-1	many	TRBJ2-7	CSARVLGGNEQYF
TRBV30	NA	TRBJ1-2	CAWAVSAYGYTF
TRBV6-1	many	TRBJ1-1	CASSSGGANTEAFF